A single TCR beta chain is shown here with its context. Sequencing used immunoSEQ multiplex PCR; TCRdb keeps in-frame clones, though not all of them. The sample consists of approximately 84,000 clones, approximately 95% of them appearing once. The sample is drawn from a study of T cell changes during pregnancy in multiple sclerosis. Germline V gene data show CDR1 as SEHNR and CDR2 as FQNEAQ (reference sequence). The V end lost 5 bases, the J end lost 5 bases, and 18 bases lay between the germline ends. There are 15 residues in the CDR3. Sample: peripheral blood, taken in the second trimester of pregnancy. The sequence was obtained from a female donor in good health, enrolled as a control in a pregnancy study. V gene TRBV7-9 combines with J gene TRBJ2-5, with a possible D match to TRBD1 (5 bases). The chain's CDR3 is CASSPDRRSGETQYF. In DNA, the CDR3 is TGTGCCAGCAGCCCCGACAGACGATCCGGGGAGACCCAGTACTTC.